A selection of T cell receptor beta chains follows, all from one sample in a study of CD8 T cells in ankylosing spondylitis. TCRdb called the 5' RACE reads again in MiXCR, with one record for every CDR3 protein. The sample gives about 280,000 distinct CDR3 sequences, 20% of which show up once; 7.5% to 9.5% is in the top ten. The sample comprised blood, either unsorted or a sorted T cell fraction (not recorded which). Source of these receptors: a male donor with ankylosing spondylitis or in good health (not recorded which). Both conserved end residues are part of each CDR3. Each record gives: V gene, D gene, J gene, clone size, CDR3 protein, CDR3 DNA. A D gene is named only where the DNA matches it firmly. Clone size is given for some rows only: seen once, a few or many times, or a class if the clone is expanded.

V: TRBV27
D: TRBD1
J: TRBJ1-6
size: .
CDR3: CASSFGDRNSPLHF
DNA: TGTGCCAGCAGTTTCGGGGACAGGAATTCACCCCTCCACTTT

V: TRBV20-1
D: .
J: TRBJ2-1
size: .
CDR3: CSARGQNRNEQFF
DNA: TGCAGTGCTAGAGGGCAAAATAGGAATGAGCAGTTCTTC

V: TRBV5-1
D: TRBD1
J: TRBJ2-4
size: .
CDR3: CASSLGTGTKNIQYF
DNA: TGCGCCAGCAGCTTGGGGACAGGCACTAAAAACATTCAGTACTTC

V: TRBV12-3/TRBV12-4
D: TRBD1
J: TRBJ2-2
size: few
CDR3: CASSIQGVLSGELFF
DNA: TGTGCCAGCAGTATACAGGGGGTTCTATCCGGGGAGCTGTTTTTT

V: TRBV27
D: TRBD2
J: TRBJ2-1
size: few
CDR3: CASSLGTSGRGEQFF
DNA: TGTGCCAGCAGTTTGGGGACTAGCGGGAGAGGTGAGCAGTTCTTC

V: TRBV12-3/TRBV12-4
D: .
J: TRBJ2-1
size: .
CDR3: CASSFGQGGLDEQFF
DNA: TGTGCCAGCAGTTTTGGTCAGGGGGGTTTAGATGAGCAGTTCTTC

V: TRBV15
D: .
J: TRBJ2-2
size: few
CDR3: CATSRDLGAGELFF
DNA: TGTGCCACCTCCCGGGACTTAGGTGCCGGGGAGCTGTTTTTT

V: TRBV7-2
D: .
J: TRBJ2-3
size: .
CDR3: CASSLSATDTQYF
DNA: TGTGCCAGCAGCTTATCCGCCACAGATACGCAGTATTTT

V: TRBV20-1
D: .
J: TRBJ1-5
size: .
CDR3: CSAPEGGSNQPQHF
DNA: TGCAGTGCTCCAGAGGGTGGAAGCAATCAGCCCCAGCATTTT

V: TRBV29-1
D: .
J: TRBJ2-2
size: .
CDR3: CSVDRAAGELFF
DNA: TGCAGCGTTGACAGGGCGGCCGGGGAGCTGTTTTTT

V: TRBV5-1
D: .
J: TRBJ2-2
size: .
CDR3: CASSMGNTGELFF
DNA: TGCGCCAGCAGCATGGGAAACACCGGGGAGCTGTTTTTT

V: TRBV7-9
D: .
J: TRBJ2-5
size: few
CDR3: CASSFPTEETQYF
DNA: TGTGCCAGCAGCTTTCCGACAGAAGAGACCCAGTACTTC

V: TRBV29-1
D: .
J: TRBJ2-1
size: .
CDR3: CSASLPEGFSYNEQFF
DNA: TGCAGCGCCTCTTTACCCGAAGGGTTCTCCTACAATGAGCAGTTCTTC

V: TRBV4-1
D: TRBD2
J: TRBJ2-5
size: few
CDR3: CASSLVAGAGETQYF
DNA: TGCGCCAGCAGCCTAGTAGCGGGAGCAGGAGAGACCCAGTACTTC

V: TRBV20-1
D: .
J: TRBJ2-3
size: .
CDR3: CSASPGGGRTPSTDTQYF
DNA: TGCAGTGCTAGTCCAGGGGGCGGGAGGACTCCTAGCACAGATACGCAGTATTTT

V: TRBV9
D: .
J: TRBJ2-2
size: many
CDR3: CASSVAGSTGELFF
DNA: TGTGCCAGCAGCGTAGCGGGGAGCACCGGGGAGCTGTTTTTT

V: TRBV10-3
D: TRBD1
J: TRBJ1-2
size: .
CDR3: CAISEGTGASHGYTF
DNA: TGTGCCATCAGTGAAGGGACAGGGGCCAGCCATGGCTACACCTTC

V: TRBV5-1
D: TRBD1
J: TRBJ2-3
size: many
CDR3: CASSVGQGTDTQYF
DNA: TGCGCCAGCAGCGTGGGACAGGGTACAGATACGCAGTATTTT

V: TRBV12-3/TRBV12-4
D: .
J: TRBJ1-1
size: .
CDR3: CASKAVFRTEAFF
DNA: TGTGCCAGCAAGGCGGTTTTTCGGACTGAAGCTTTCTTT

V: TRBV5-5
D: .
J: TRBJ1-5
size: .
CDR3: CASSLGLGTRNQPQHF
DNA: TGTGCCAGCAGCTTGGGTCTGGGGACACGGAATCAGCCCCAGCATTTT

V: TRBV11-1
D: .
J: TRBJ2-1
size: .
CDR3: CASSPRLGAGNYNEQFF
DNA: TGTGCCAGCAGCCCAAGATTAGGGGCGGGGAACTACAATGAGCAGTTCTTC

V: TRBV9
D: TRBD1
J: TRBJ1-5
size: few
CDR3: CASSGGQGDQPQHF
DNA: TGTGCCAGCAGCGGCGGACAGGGGGATCAGCCCCAGCATTTT

V: TRBV5-6
D: TRBD2
J: TRBJ2-3
size: few
CDR3: CASSSTSGALTDTQYF
DNA: TGTGCCAGCAGCTCGACTAGCGGGGCCCTCACAGATACGCAGTATTTT

V: TRBV3-1
D: TRBD1
J: TRBJ2-2
size: few
CDR3: CASSQGARGHTGELFF
DNA: TGTGCCAGCAGCCAAGGCGCCAGGGGGCACACCGGGGAGCTGTTTTTT

V: TRBV4-2
D: TRBD2
J: TRBJ2-2
size: .
CDR3: CASSQTGLAGKSNTGELFF
DNA: TGTGCCAGCAGCCAGACGGGACTAGCGGGGAAAAGCAACACCGGGGAGCTGTTTTTT

V: TRBV3-1
D: TRBD1
J: TRBJ2-5
size: .
CDR3: CASSPRRGTGGETQYF
DNA: TGTGCCAGCAGCCCTAGACGTGGGACAGGGGGAGAGACCCAGTACTTC

V: TRBV29-1
D: .
J: TRBJ1-1
size: few
CDR3: CSVGGRMNTEAFF
DNA: TGCAGCGTCGGAGGACGGATGAACACTGAAGCTTTCTTT

V: TRBV5-1
D: .
J: TRBJ2-1
size: .
CDR3: CASSFGDTTYNEQFF
DNA: TGCGCCAGCAGCTTCGGGGACACCACCTACAATGAGCAGTTCTTC

V: TRBV6-1
D: .
J: TRBJ1-6
size: few
CDR3: CASSIGQFNNSPLHF
DNA: TGTGCCAGCAGTATCGGACAGTTTAATAATTCACCCCTCCACTTT

V: TRBV7-3
D: TRBD2
J: TRBJ2-2
size: few
CDR3: CASSLTAALAGRTGELFF
DNA: TGTGCCAGCAGCTTAACCGCCGCGCTAGCGGGTCGCACCGGGGAGCTGTTTTTT

V: TRBV7-8
D: TRBD1
J: TRBJ1-3
size: many
CDR3: CASSYRGSGNTIYF
DNA: TGTGCCAGCAGCTACAGGGGTTCTGGAAACACCATATATTTT

V: TRBV20-1
D: TRBD2
J: TRBJ2-3
size: .
CDR3: CSTRLAGHTDTQYF
DNA: TGCAGTACCCGACTAGCGGGACACACAGATACGCAGTATTTT

V: TRBV12-3/TRBV12-4
D: .
J: TRBJ2-5
size: few
CDR3: CASSRTETQYF
DNA: TGTGCCAGCAGCCGGACGGAGACCCAGTACTTC

V: TRBV5-6
D: TRBD1
J: TRBJ2-2
size: .
CDR3: CASSLVRGSVGELFF
DNA: TGTGCCAGCAGCTTGGTCAGGGGGTCCGTCGGGGAGCTGTTTTTT

V: TRBV27
D: .
J: TRBJ1-1
size: few
CDR3: CASSFVGNTEAFF
DNA: TGTGCCAGCAGTTTTGTGGGGAACACTGAAGCTTTCTTT

V: TRBV3-1
D: TRBD1
J: TRBJ2-3
size: few
CDR3: CASSRNTGGDTQYF
DNA: TGTGCCAGCAGCCGCAATACAGGGGGAGATACGCAGTATTTT

V: TRBV6-1
D: .
J: TRBJ1-5
size: .
CDR3: CASRAGRGKSNQPQHF
DNA: TGTGCCAGCAGAGCCGGGAGGGGAAAGAGCAATCAGCCCCAGCATTTT

V: TRBV9
D: .
J: TRBJ1-3
size: many
CDR3: CASSANRGASGNTIYF
DNA: TGTGCCAGCAGCGCCAACCGGGGGGCCTCTGGAAACACCATATATTTT

V: TRBV5-1
D: TRBD1
J: TRBJ1-6
size: .
CDR3: CASSSTGVHHNSPLHF
DNA: TGCGCCAGCAGCTCCACAGGGGTGCACCATAATTCACCCCTCCACTTT

V: TRBV28
D: .
J: TRBJ2-5
size: .
CDR3: CASVLTGLIIETQYF
DNA: TGTGCCAGCGTACTAACAGGACTGATCATAGAGACCCAGTACTTC